Listed here is a single T cell receptor (beta chain). The antigen is undetermined. At one end, the junction sequence differs from germline, possibly due to a read error. The observed sequence ends 3 residues before the CDR3 terminus, with the missing tail filled in from the germline J gene. This sample is part of a study of T cells in women clearing cervical HPV infection. General study findings and limits: Repertoire richness, not evenness, was significantly elevated in CIN3+ cases versus controls.

All participants had a single incident cervical HPV16 infection, and prevalent HPV16 infections were excluded. Germline V CDR1 and CDR2: LGHNA, YNFKEQ. This CDR3 has 18 amino acids. Using immunoSEQ multiplex PCR, the repertoire was profiled, and TCRdb retains in-frame clones only, with some absent. The data show around 16,000 clones, and the top ten clones hold about 10%. The sequencing sample was made of blood buffy coat. The TCR was taken from a woman between 18 and 70 years old with a cervical HPV16 infection that either progressed to CIN3+ or cleared (not recorded which). The gene calls are TRBV4-2 and TRBJ2-3, with 9 bases fitting TRBD2. CDR3 region: CASSQEVGAGLAADTQYF. The part of the CDR3 DNA that was read is TGCGCCAGCAGCCAAGAAGTAGGGGCGGGACTAGCAGCAGATACG.